The present TCR beta chain was sequenced within a study of shared clonotypes between healthy human individuals. With regard to this clone: Other DNA sequences from this sample encode an identical CDR3 as well.

The naive CD8 population came from CD45RO-negative cells selected for CCR7, without terminally differentiated effector memory CD45RA+ cells. V lost 0 bases and J lost 0, with 3 bases in between. The CDR3 totals 13 residues. Germline V gene sequence: CDR1 SGHRS, CDR2 YFSETQ. Repertoires were generated with immunoSEQ multiplex PCR, while TCRdb's copy carries only in-frame clones and drops some. The sample lists about 2.2 million clones, around 93% occurring once. The sequence came from a man between 18 and 29 years old in good health. Some clones in this sample may be carry-over from other donors' samples. The sequencing input was naive CD8+ T cells from PBMCs. The rearrangement uses TRBV5-1 and TRBJ1-1; D remains ambiguous. In nucleotides, the CDR3 is TGCGCCAGCAGCTTGGGTATGAACACTGAAGCTTTCTTT. It codes for CASSLGMNTEAFF.